The 5 T cell receptor beta chains listed next were all sequenced from one sample in a study of blood T cell repertoires in COVID-19. Profiled with immunoSEQ multiplex PCR; TCRdb holds only in-frame clones, not every one. The sample lists 98,000 or so clones, around 87% occurring once. Sequenced: peripheral blood. The receptor source for this set is a man aged 50-59 years with acute or convalescent COVID-19.

The chain employs TRBV29-1 and TRBJ1-2; no clear D. Germline values: CDR1 SQVTM, CDR2 ANQGSEA. The length of the CDR3 is 13 residues. V was clipped by 4 bases and J by 2 bases, with 11 bases between them. This CDR3 is CSVVQNPNYGYTF. DNA of the CDR3: TGCAGCGTTGTACAGAACCCAAACTATGGCTACACCTTC.

V and J are TRBV5-4 and TRBJ2-4, with a tentative D call TRBD1 (5 bases). The CDR3 contains 16 residues. V lost 0 bases, J lost 0 bases, and 10 bases lay in between. The V gene's germline CDR1 is SGHNT and CDR2 YYREEE (reference sequence). The CDR3 region is CASSLEAGQAKNIQYF. Here the CDR3 DNA reads TGTGCCAGCAGCTTGGAGGCAGGGCAAGCCAAAAACATTCAGTACTTC.

In its sample, this clone was seen once. The chain links TRBV21-1 to TRBJ1-4. TRBV21-1 is a known pseudogene. This CDR3 spans 15 amino acids. CDR3 sequence reads: CASSKASVTGEKLFF. The CDR3 DNA reads as TGTGCCAGCAGCAAAGCGTCTGTTACGGGTGAAAAACTGTTTTTT.

J is TRBJ2-1 and V is TRBV24-1; 11 nucleotides agree with TRBD2. Germline-derived CDR1 and CDR2 are KGHDR and SFDVKD. The CDR3 loop spans 14 amino acids. Trimming cost V 7 bases and J 5 bases; bases outside gene matches: 3. The CDR3 loop reads CATSWGLADNEQFF. The DNA of the CDR3 is TGTGCCACCAGCTGGGGACTAGCGGACAATGAGCAGTTCTTC.

The chain recombines TRBV12-3 or TRBV12-4 with TRBJ1-2, with 9 bases matching TRBD1. J was trimmed by 7 bases and V by 5 bases; bases with no gene match: 5. CDR3 length equals 13 residues. The CDR3 nucleotides read TGTGCCAGCAGTCTCACAGGGGGCTCTGGCTACACCTTC. Protein sequence: CASSLTGGSGYTF.